A selection of T cell receptor beta chains follows, all from one sample in a study of beta chain features in type 1 diabetes. The repertoire was sequenced with immunoSEQ multiplex PCR; TCRdb's copy has only in-frame clones and lacks some. The sample holds hundreds of thousands of clones, roughly 13% seen once. The sequenced sample was naive CD4+ T cells from blood. The receptors stem from a young man with type 1 diabetes. Both conserved end residues are part of each CDR3. D genes are given only for firm matches. For some rows the clone size is stated as once, few or many, or as a class when expanded; others skip it.

J: TRBJ2-1
V: TRBV27
size: -
D: -
DNA: TGTGCCAGCAGTGGATGGGCCGACTACAATGAGCAGTTCTTC
CDR3: CASSGWADYNEQFF

J: TRBJ1-2
V: TRBV6-1
size: -
D: -
DNA: TGTGCCAGCAGTGTCTTTGGAAACTATGGCTACACCTTC
CDR3: CASSVFGNYGYTF

J: TRBJ1-2
V: TRBV9
size: -
D: TRBD1
DNA: TGTGCCAGCAGCGTAGGGACAGGGCACGGCGGAAGGTATGGCTACACCTTC
CDR3: CASSVGTGHGGRYGYTF

J: TRBJ1-2
V: TRBV29-1
size: -
D: TRBD1
DNA: TGCAGCGTCGCCGGGACAGGGGAATCCCGGAGCTATGGCTACACCTTC
CDR3: CSVAGTGESRSYGYTF

J: TRBJ2-3
V: TRBV9
size: few
D: -
DNA: TGTGCCAGCAGCAATTACCTTAAACCAACAGGGATCGGGACAGATACGCAGTATTTT
CDR3: CASSNYLKPTGIGTDTQYF

J: TRBJ1-5
V: TRBV18
size: few
D: TRBD1
DNA: TGTGCCAGCTCACCGGGACAGTTCAATCAGCCCCAGCATTTT
CDR3: CASSPGQFNQPQHF

J: TRBJ2-3
V: TRBV9
size: few
D: TRBD1
DNA: TGTGCCAGCAGCGCTATGGGGGACAGCCCCACAGATACGCAGTATTTT
CDR3: CASSAMGDSPTDTQYF

J: TRBJ1-1
V: TRBV10-3
size: -
D: -
DNA: TGTGCCATCAGTGGTACTCGGGACACTGAAGCTTTCTTT
CDR3: CAISGTRDTEAFF

J: TRBJ1-4
V: TRBV9
size: -
D: -
DNA: TGTGCCAGCAGCGTAGGTGATGAAAAACTGTTTTTT
CDR3: CASSVGDEKLFF

J: TRBJ1-4
V: TRBV4-1
size: few
D: -
DNA: TGCGCCAGCAGCCAAGATAAAGGGTCAACTAATGAAAAACTGTTTTTT
CDR3: CASSQDKGSTNEKLFF

J: TRBJ1-3
V: TRBV9
size: once
D: TRBD1
DNA: TGTGCCAGCAGCGTAATGGGGGACAGCGGACTCTCTGGAAACACCATATATTTT
CDR3: CASSVMGDSGLSGNTIYF

J: TRBJ2-5
V: TRBV29-1
size: few
D: -
DNA: TGCAGCGTTGAACCTTCGGGGGCCCAAGAGACCCAGTACTTC
CDR3: CSVEPSGAQETQYF

J: TRBJ2-1
V: TRBV6-5
size: -
D: -
DNA: TGTGCCAGCAGTTTTAGATCCTACCCCTACAATGAGCAGTTCTTC
CDR3: CASSFRSYPYNEQFF

J: TRBJ2-3
V: TRBV30
size: -
D: TRBD2
DNA: TGTGCCTGGAAAAGGGGTCGGACTAGCGGGGGCCGCACAGATACGCAGTATTTT
CDR3: CAWKRGRTSGGRTDTQYF

J: TRBJ1-6
V: TRBV12-5
size: -
D: -
DNA: TGTGCTAGTGGTTCGGACAGTTCTAACTCACCCCTCCACTTT
CDR3: CASGSDSSNSPLHF

J: TRBJ1-6
V: TRBV25-1
size: -
D: -
DNA: TGTGCCAGCAGTGGGGTGTGGTATAATTCACCCCTCCACTTT
CDR3: CASSGVWYNSPLHF

J: TRBJ1-2
V: TRBV6-4
size: few
D: -
DNA: TGTGCCAGCAGTGCTGGTTATGGCTACACCTTC
CDR3: CASSAGYGYTF

J: TRBJ2-7
V: TRBV28
size: few
D: TRBD1
DNA: TGTGCCAGCAGCCGGGACAGGAGCTCCTACGAGCAGTACTTC
CDR3: CASSRDRSSYEQYF

J: TRBJ1-2
V: TRBV20-1
size: -
D: -
DNA: TGCAGTGGGGGGGCCAACTATGGCTACACCTTC
CDR3: CSGGANYGYTF

J: TRBJ2-1
V: TRBV7-9
size: few
D: -
DNA: TGTGCCAGCAGCTCGACCGGGCAGAGTCTCAATGAGCAGTTCTTC
CDR3: CASSSTGQSLNEQFF

J: TRBJ1-6
V: TRBV9
size: -
D: TRBD1
DNA: TGTGCCAGCAGCGTAGAACCAGGGACAGGGTGGAATTCACCCCTCCACTTT
CDR3: CASSVEPGTGWNSPLHF

J: TRBJ2-7
V: TRBV18
size: few
D: -
DNA: TGTGCCAGCTCACCACCAGATTTTTACGAGCAGTACTTC
CDR3: CASSPPDFYEQYF

J: TRBJ2-7
V: TRBV14
size: few
D: TRBD1
DNA: TGTGCCAGCAGCCAACCGGGACAGGGAAATTACGAGCAGTACTTC
CDR3: CASSQPGQGNYEQYF

J: TRBJ1-2
V: TRBV4-1
size: -
D: -
DNA: TGCGCCAGCAGGGAGACTGTCGGCGACTATGGCTACACCTTC
CDR3: CASRETVGDYGYTF

J: TRBJ2-2
V: TRBV5-1
size: few
D: TRBD1
DNA: TGCGCCAGCAAGGACAGGGCCGACACCGGGGAGCTGTTTTTT
CDR3: CASKDRADTGELFF

J: TRBJ2-3
V: TRBV4-1
size: -
D: TRBD2
DNA: TGCGCCAGCAGCCAAGTAGGTAGCGGGGGGCCCACAGATACGCAGTATTTT
CDR3: CASSQVGSGGPTDTQYF

J: TRBJ1-2
V: TRBV20-1
size: -
D: -
DNA: TGCAGTGCAGGGAGTAACTATGGCTACACCTTC
CDR3: CSAGSNYGYTF

J: TRBJ2-4
V: TRBV5-1
size: few
D: -
DNA: TGCGCCAGCAGCCTCCATAAGGACATTCAGTACTTC
CDR3: CASSLHKDIQYF

J: TRBJ2-1
V: TRBV7-6
size: few
D: -
DNA: TGTGCCAGCAGCTTCCCGACCAGGAGTAATGAGCAGTTCTTC
CDR3: CASSFPTRSNEQFF

J: TRBJ1-2
V: TRBV30
size: few
D: -
DNA: TGTGGGGTAGCTAACTATGGCTACACCTTC
CDR3: CGVANYGYTF

J: TRBJ1-5
V: TRBV5-1
size: few
D: -
DNA: TGCGCCAGCAGCCTTGGCGGCGAACAGCCCCAGCATTTT
CDR3: CASSLGGEQPQHF

J: TRBJ2-7
V: TRBV4-1
size: -
D: TRBD1
DNA: TGCGCCAGCAGCCGGGACAGGGAATTTTACTTC
CDR3: CASSRDREFYF

J: TRBJ1-1
V: TRBV28
size: once
D: -
DNA: TGTGCCAGCAGTCCGTCCGGGGGGGCGGACACTGAAGCTTTCTTT
CDR3: CASSPSGGADTEAFF

J: TRBJ1-1
V: TRBV30
size: -
D: TRBD1
DNA: TGTGCCTGGAGATCCCCGGGTGTCCAGGGGGCGCTAGCTGAAGCTTTCTTT
CDR3: CAWRSPGVQGALAEAFF

J: TRBJ1-5
V: TRBV19
size: -
D: -
DNA: TGTGCCAGTACGAGGGGGGTTCAGCCCCAGCATTTT
CDR3: CASTRGVQPQHF

J: TRBJ1-1
V: TRBV6-1
size: few
D: -
DNA: TGTGCCAGCAGTGAAAGCCTGAACACTGAAGCTTTCTTT
CDR3: CASSESLNTEAFF

J: TRBJ1-4
V: TRBV6-5
size: few
D: -
DNA: TGTGCCAGCTCCCCTGGGAGTCTTAATGAAAAACTGTTTTTT
CDR3: CASSPGSLNEKLFF

J: TRBJ2-7
V: TRBV28
size: few
D: -
DNA: TGTGCCAGCAGTTGGGGTCCTAACCACTCCTACGAGCAGTACTTC
CDR3: CASSWGPNHSYEQYF

J: TRBJ2-7
V: TRBV18
size: few
D: TRBD1
DNA: TGTGCCAGCTCATTCGGGACAGGGGACGGCGAGCAGTACTTC
CDR3: CASSFGTGDGEQYF

J: TRBJ2-7
V: TRBV5-1
size: few
D: -
DNA: TGCGCCAGCAGCTTGGGTAGAGACGAGCAGTACTTC
CDR3: CASSLGRDEQYF

J: TRBJ2-1
V: TRBV25-1
size: -
D: -
DNA: TGTGCCAGCGGTTACTGGGGAGAACGGCAGTTCTTC
CDR3: CASGYWGERQFF

J: TRBJ1-1
V: TRBV18
size: -
D: -
DNA: TGTGCCAGCTCACCACCGGGTCCCTCGAACACTGAAGCTTTCTTT
CDR3: CASSPPGPSNTEAFF

J: TRBJ2-5
V: TRBV9
size: -
D: -
DNA: TGTGCCAGCAGCGTAATAGCTCAAGAGACCCAGTACTTC
CDR3: CASSVIAQETQYF

J: TRBJ1-2
V: TRBV6-5
size: few
D: TRBD1
DNA: TGTGCCAGCAGTGGACAGGGGGCGGGAAATGGCTACACCTTC
CDR3: CASSGQGAGNGYTF

J: TRBJ2-7
V: TRBV27
size: few
D: TRBD2
DNA: TGTGCCAGCAGTTCCGGGGGGGCCTACGAGCAGTACTTC
CDR3: CASSSGGAYEQYF

J: TRBJ1-4
V: TRBV18
size: -
D: -
DNA: TGTGCCAGCTCACCAGGGATGGACGAAAAACTGTTTTTT
CDR3: CASSPGMDEKLFF

J: TRBJ1-4
V: TRBV19
size: -
D: TRBD1
DNA: TGTGCCAGTAGTCGGAACAGGGGAAATGAAAAACTGTTTTTT
CDR3: CASSRNRGNEKLFF

J: TRBJ2-3
V: TRBV7-8
size: -
D: -
DNA: TGTGCCAGCAGCCGGTGGCCACAGGGTTCTAAGAAGACAGATACGCAGTATTTT
CDR3: CASSRWPQGSKKTDTQYF

J: TRBJ2-5
V: TRBV7-9
size: once
D: -
DNA: TGTGCCAGCAGCTTACGGACCCTAAGGGAGACCCAGTACTTC
CDR3: CASSLRTLRETQYF

J: TRBJ1-1
V: TRBV6-1
size: -
D: TRBD1
DNA: TGTGCCAGCAGTCTGACAGGGAGAACTGAAGCTTTCTTT
CDR3: CASSLTGRTEAFF

J: TRBJ1-1
V: TRBV20-1
size: few
D: -
DNA: TGCAGTGAGGGGAACACTGAAGCTTTCTTT
CDR3: CSEGNTEAFF

J: TRBJ2-1
V: TRBV7-9
size: few
D: -
DNA: TGTGCCAGCAGCTCCAGGGGAGGGGATGGTGAGCAGTTCTTC
CDR3: CASSSRGGDGEQFF

J: TRBJ2-7
V: TRBV5-1
size: -
D: -
DNA: TGCGCCAGCAGCTTGGTAGGGTCCTACGAGCAGTACTTC
CDR3: CASSLVGSYEQYF

J: TRBJ2-5
V: TRBV30
size: few
D: -
DNA: TGTGCCTGGAGTGGGGATTCAGACTACCAGTACTTC
CDR3: CAWSGDSDYQYF

J: TRBJ1-5
V: TRBV6-5
size: few
D: -
DNA: TGTGCCAGCAGACTGGGTCGTTGGCCCCAGCATTTT
CDR3: CASRLGRWPQHF

J: TRBJ2-3
V: TRBV27
size: few
D: -
DNA: TGTGCCAGCAGTACCCTCACAGATACGCAGTATTTT
CDR3: CASSTLTDTQYF

J: TRBJ2-3
V: TRBV7-2
size: -
D: TRBD1
DNA: TGTGCCAGCAGCTCCAACGGACAGACAGGGACGCAGTATTTT
CDR3: CASSSNGQTGTQYF

J: TRBJ1-5
V: TRBV7-2
size: -
D: -
DNA: TGTGCCACCACCAGACAAGGAGATCAGCCCCAGCATTTT
CDR3: CATTRQGDQPQHF

J: TRBJ1-2
V: TRBV18
size: few
D: -
DNA: TGTGCCAGCTCACCACCAGGGCAACCTAGCTATGGCTACACCTTC
CDR3: CASSPPGQPSYGYTF